The 30 T cell receptor beta chains reported below all come from one sample, sequenced in a study of immune cell composition in non-small cell lung cancer. The normal lung sample lay at least 3 cm, and maximally far, from the tumour. Produced via immunoSEQ multiplex PCR; TCRdb's table is partial and in-frame only. This table holds about 6,700 clones, under 70% found once. Sequencing input: non-adjacent lung tissue. The receptors were gathered from a human donor with non-small cell lung cancer.

The chain joins TRBV6-6 to TRBJ2-7, with D possibly being TRBD2 (7 bases). CDR1 and CDR2 (germline): MNHNY, SVGAGI (reference sequence). The CDR3 spans 14 residues. Trimming left V 0 bases short and J 2 bases short, with 8 bases between. The CDR3 coding sequence is TGTGCCAGCAGTTACTCGGGGGGGCCCTACGAGCAGTACTTC. Amino acid sequence: CASSYSGGPYEQYF.

The chain carries TRBV30 and TRBJ1-6; D unclear. Trimming took 4 bases from V and 0 from J, leaving 4 bases between them. Germline V gene sequence: CDR1 GTSNPN, CDR2 SVGIG (reference sequence). The CDR3 sequence is 13 residues long. The DNA of the CDR3 is TGTGCCTGGACGAGCTCCTATAATTCACCCCTCCACTTT. Encoded protein: CAWTSSYNSPLHF.

The sample holds a few counts of this clone. V and J are TRBV28 and TRBJ1-1; possibly TRBD1 for D (6 bases). CDR3 size: 15 residues. The V end was cut by 5 bases, the J end by 0 bases, with 13 bases between. CDR1 is MDHEN, CDR2 SYDVKM, per germline. DNA of the CDR3: TGTGCCAGCAGTCGGACAGCACCTCTGAACACTGAAGCTTTCTTT. Its protein is CASSRTAPLNTEAFF.

The chain links TRBV6-4 to TRBJ2-3, with 11 bases aligning to TRBD2. This CDR3 has 14 amino acids. CDR1 and CDR2 from the germline V gene are MRHNA and SNTAGT. Trimming removed 4 bases from V and 4 bases from J; junction bases left unmatched: 1. The CDR3 nucleotides read TGTGCCAGCAGTGTTAGCGGGGGGGCAGATACGCAGTATTTT. The encoded protein is CASSVSGGADTQYF.

The V and J genes are TRBV4-3 and TRBJ2-1; 8 nucleotides align to TRBD1. Germline assignment: CDR1 LGHNA and CDR2 YSLEER. The length of the CDR3 is 14 residues. J lost 4 bases, V lost 1 base, and 0 bases had no gene match. This chain's CDR3 is CASSQGTGYNEQFF. The CDR3 DNA reads as TGCGCCAGCAGCCAAGGGACAGGGTACAATGAGCAGTTCTTC.

Turning to this clone: Mismatch with germline at one junction end may stem from a read error. The chain is built from TRBV2 and TRBJ1-5; unclear D gene. CDR1 is SNHLY and CDR2 is FYNNEI in the germline V gene. CDR3 length: 14 amino acids. This CDR3 reads CASREGRNNQPQHF. Written as DNA, the CDR3 is TGTGCCAGCAGGGAAGGGAGAAACAATCAGCCCCAGCATTTT.

This sequence joins TRBV2 and TRBJ2-3; TRBD2 matches 7 bases. CDR1 is SNHLY, CDR2 FYNNEI, per germline. V lost 6 bases, J lost 2 bases, and 8 bases stayed unmatched. The CDR3 contains 15 residues. The CDR3 coding sequence is TGTGCCAGCAGGGGTCGACTAGCCGTCACAGATACGCAGTATTTT. This translates into CASRGRLAVTDTQYF.

The sample holds a few counts of this clone. The V call is TRBV5-6, the J call TRBJ1-6; 7 bases agree with TRBD1. The CDR3 covers 15 residues. The V and J ends lost 4 bases and 7 bases, in that order; junction bases with no gene match: 8. CDR1 and CDR2 (germline): SGHDT, YYEEEE. The CDR3: CASSRHRGPNSPLHF. The CDR3 bases are TGTGCCAGCAGCAGACACAGGGGCCCCAATTCACCCCTCCACTTT.

This rearrangement joins TRBV6-5 to TRBJ2-3; TRBD1 matches 9 bases. Germline CDR1 reads MNHEY; CDR2 reads SVGAGI. V was pared by 8 bases and J by 2 bases, with 2 bases of the junction left unmatched. This CDR3 has 13 amino acids. CDR3 coding DNA: TGTGCCAGCCGGGACAGGGTCACAGATACGCAGTATTTT. It specifies CASRDRVTDTQYF.

This chain joins TRBV6-1 and TRBJ1-1, with no clear D. V was clipped by 5 bases and J by 1 base, with 8 bases between them. Germline-derived CDR1 and CDR2 are MNHNS and SASEGT. The CDR3 is made up of 13 amino acids. CDR3 protein: CASSYRGNTEAFF. The CDR3 region has the DNA TGTGCCAGCAGTTATCGGGGGAACACTGAAGCTTTCTTT.

The chain couples TRBV13 to TRBJ2-6, with D possibly matching TRBD2 (5 bases). The CDR3 extends over 15 amino acids. Germline CDR1 and CDR2: PRHDT and FYEKMQ (reference sequence). V was pared by 3 bases and J by 0 bases, with 6 bases between. CDR3 DNA sequence: TGTGCCAGCAGCTTGAGGGTCTCTGGGGCCAACGTCCTGACTTTC. This sequence encodes CASSLRVSGANVLTF.

This clone was seen a single time. The V gene is TRBV7-3, the J gene TRBJ2-4; D might be TRBD2 (5 bases). This CDR3 is 13 amino acids long. Between the trimmed V and J ends, which lost 4 bases and 12 bases, there was a span of 16 bases. Germline CDR1 reads SGHTA; CDR2 reads FQGTGA. The CDR3 spells CASSSLAGVGQYF. The DNA for the CDR3 is TGTGCCAGCAGCTCTCTGGCGGGTGTCGGTCAGTACTTC.

This sequence joins TRBV27 and TRBJ2-2; a possible D gene is TRBD1 (5 bases). The CDR3 totals 12 residues. Trimming cost V 10 bases and J 7 bases, with 13 bases left between them. Germline V CDR1 and CDR2: MNHEY, SMNVEV (reference sequence). In DNA, the CDR3 is TGTGCCACCTATCCAGGGCACGGGGAGCTGTTTTTT. It encodes CATYPGHGELFF.

The chain recombines TRBV10-3 with TRBJ1-1; D unclear. Trimming pared 8 bases from V and 0 bases from J, leaving 10 bases between. The CDR3 runs to 13 residues. Germline V CDR1 and CDR2: ENHRY, SYGVKD. The CDR3 protein is CAICQVVNTEAFF. CDR3 bases: TGTGCCATCTGTCAGGTGGTGAACACTGAAGCTTTCTTT.

This CDR3 reads CASSPVTGEKYEQYF. CDR3 bases: TGTGCCAGCAGCCCCGTTACAGGGGAAAAGTACGAGCAGTACTTC. This chain connects TRBV5-6 to TRBJ2-7; 7 nucleotides line up with TRBD1. CDR1 and CDR2 (germline): SGHDT, YYEEEE. The CDR3 has 15 amino acids. V dropped 4 bases and J dropped 4; count of bases not matched to a gene: 11.

V and J are TRBV5-1 and TRBJ2-5, with D tentatively TRBD1 (6 bases). V was trimmed by 0 bases and J by 3 bases, leaving 12 bases between them. There are 15 residues in the CDR3. Germline lookup yields CDR1 SGHRS and CDR2 YFSETQ. For the CDR3, the DNA is TGCGCCAGCAGCTTGGCCGCCAGGGGCAAAGAGACCCAGTACTTC. It codes for CASSLAARGKETQYF.

The CDR3 here is CASSHRTTASGNTIYF. The CDR3 nucleotides read TGTGCCAGTAGTCACCGCACGACAGCCTCTGGAAACACCATATATTTT. The J gene is TRBJ1-3, the V gene TRBV19; D is perhaps TRBD1 (5 bases). Germline lookup yields CDR1 LNHDA and CDR2 SQIVND (reference sequence). CDR3 size: 16 residues. V was clipped by 5 bases and J by 0 bases, with 14 bases between them. Using reference TRBV19 and TRBJ1-3 for the parts outside the CDR3, the full variable domain is DGGITQSPKYLFRKEGQNVTLSCEQNLNHDAMYWYRQDPGQGLRLIYYSQIVNDFQKGDIAEGYSVSREKKESFPLTVTSAQKNPTAFYLCASSHRTTASGNTIYFGEGSWLTVV.

The chain employs TRBV5-3 and TRBJ1-1, with D hard to call. TRBV5-3 is filed as an ORF, its function uncertain. The CDR3 has 13 amino acids. V lost 4 bases and J 1 base, leaving 8 bases between the germline ends. CDR3 sequence (DNA): TGTGCCAGAAGCCGACGGGAGAACACTGAAGCTTTCTTT. It specifies CARSRRENTEAFF.

This clone showed up just a few times. CDR3 loop: CASSYGFGASGYEQYF. Here the CDR3 DNA reads TGTGCCAGCAGTTATGGTTTCGGGGCTAGCGGATACGAGCAGTACTTC. This sequence joins TRBV6-6 and TRBJ2-7, with 7 nucleotides matching TRBD2. In germline, CDR1 is MNHNY, CDR2 SVGAGI (reference sequence). The length of the CDR3 is 16 residues. After removal of 3 bases from V and 4 bases from J, the junction contained 12 bases not matched to a gene.

This clone is medium-sized within its sample. This chain links TRBV11-2 with TRBJ2-5; 8 nucleotides match TRBD2. With 1 base clipped from V and 5 bases from J, the junction kept 12 bases outside the gene matches. CDR1 SGHAT and CDR2 FQNNGV come from the germline V gene. The CDR3 consists of 17 residues. CDR3 sequence (DNA): TGTGCCAGCAGCTTAGCGTTAAGCGGGAGAGGGGCGGAGACCCAGTACTTC. This translates into CASSLALSGRGAETQYF.

The rearrangement uses TRBV28 and TRBJ2-5, with D hard to call. The CDR3 extends over 13 amino acids. V was trimmed by 3 bases and J by 1 base, leaving 6 bases between them. Germline CDR1 reads MDHEN; CDR2 reads SYDVKM. The CDR3 is CASSLGAQETQYF. The CDR3 nucleotides are TGTGCCAGCAGTTTGGGCGCCCAAGAGACCCAGTACTTC.

This sequence joins TRBV5-1 and TRBJ2-3, with D hard to call. The CDR3 has 14 residues. The V gene's germline CDR1 is SGHRS and CDR2 YFSETQ. Trimming removed 4 bases from V and 1 base from J, with 10 bases in between. CDR3 sequence (DNA): TGCGCCAGCAGCCACGTTTTAGGCACAGATACGCAGTATTTT. This gives the protein CASSHVLGTDTQYF. Together with reference TRBV5-1 and TRBJ2-3, the CDR3 gives the full variable domain: KAGVTQTPRYLIKTRGQQVTLSCSPISGHRSVSWYQQTPGQGLQFLFEYFSETQRNKGNFPGRFSGRQFSNSRSEMNVSTLELGDSALYLCASSHVLGTDTQYFGPGTRLTVL.

The rearrangement joins TRBV5-4 to TRBJ1-6; TRBD1 matches at 9 bases. V lost 4 bases to trimming and J lost 3 bases; unmatched junction nucleotides: 11. The CDR3 covers 18 residues. Germline values: CDR1 SGHNT, CDR2 YYREEE (reference sequence). This CDR3 reads CASSAARQGGNYNSPLHF. The CDR3, as DNA: TGTGCCAGCAGCGCCGCCCGACAGGGGGGAAACTATAATTCACCCCTCCACTTT.

This chain uses TRBV10-3 with TRBJ1-5; the D is unclear. Germline V gene sequence: CDR1 ENHRY, CDR2 SYGVKD. Trimming shortened V by 6 bases and J by 4 bases, and 10 bases separated the two germline ends. This CDR3 spans 13 amino acids. In nucleotides, the CDR3 is TGTGCCATCAGCGATAGTTGGAATCAGCCCCAGCATTTT. Translated: CAISDSWNQPQHF.

V is TRBV5-1 and J is TRBJ2-2; D possibly corresponds to TRBD1 (5 bases). V was shortened by 4 bases and J by 5 bases, with 12 bases between the two germline ends. The CDR3 is 14 residues long. Looked up from germline, CDR1 is SGHRS and CDR2 is YFSETQ. This CDR3 reads CASSMTQGTGELFF. CDR3 in DNA: TGCGCCAGCAGCATGACCCAGGGTACCGGGGAGCTGTTTTTT.

The genes are TRBV5-1 and TRBJ2-1; D gene ambiguous. The CDR3 is 15 amino acids. The V gene's germline CDR1 is SGHRS and CDR2 YFSETQ. The germline V and J ends were trimmed by 0 bases and 0 bases, with 7 bases remaining between them. As DNA, the CDR3 is TGCGCCAGCAGCTTGGGATACGGCTCCTACAATGAGCAGTTCTTC. Encoded protein: CASSLGYGSYNEQFF.

V usage is TRBV5-1 and J usage is TRBJ2-1; TRBD2 aligns across 12 bases. The ends lost 6 bases at V and 0 bases at J; junction bases unmatched: 10. The CDR3 consists of 18 residues. From germline, CDR1 is SGHRS and CDR2 YFSETQ. The chain's CDR3 is CASIKTSGGSISYNEQFF. The CDR3 bases are TGCGCCAGCATCAAAACTAGCGGGGGGAGCATCTCCTACAATGAGCAGTTCTTC.

The chain has TRBV9 and TRBJ2-7; the D gene is possibly TRBD2 (5 bases). The germline V gene has CDR1 SGDLS and CDR2 YYNGEE. This CDR3 spans 15 amino acids. Trimming shortened V by 0 bases and J by 4 bases, and 14 bases separated the two germline ends. The CDR3 DNA follows: TGTGCCAGCAGCGTAGGCAAGGGAGTGGTGTACGAGCAGTACTTC. It yields the protein CASSVGKGVVYEQYF.

The CDR3 DNA sequence: TGCGCCAGCAGCTTAAAACCGGGACTAGCGGGAGTCGAGCAGTACTTC. It codes for CASSLKPGLAGVEQYF. The chain combines TRBV5-1 with TRBJ2-7; 14 positions agree with TRBD2. The CDR3 totals 16 residues. The germline gives CDR1 SGHRS, CDR2 YFSETQ. Unmatched junction bases numbered 7, after V lost 2 bases and J lost 6 bases.

The chain couples TRBV5-1 to TRBJ1-6; weak D call: TRBD1 (6 bases). The CDR3 is 14 residues long. Trimming took 0 bases from V and 7 from J, leaving 8 bases between them. In germline, CDR1 is SGHRS, CDR2 YFSETQ. DNA of the CDR3: TGCGCCAGCAGCTTGGGACAGGACAATTCACCCCTCCACTTT. The encoded protein is CASSLGQDNSPLHF.